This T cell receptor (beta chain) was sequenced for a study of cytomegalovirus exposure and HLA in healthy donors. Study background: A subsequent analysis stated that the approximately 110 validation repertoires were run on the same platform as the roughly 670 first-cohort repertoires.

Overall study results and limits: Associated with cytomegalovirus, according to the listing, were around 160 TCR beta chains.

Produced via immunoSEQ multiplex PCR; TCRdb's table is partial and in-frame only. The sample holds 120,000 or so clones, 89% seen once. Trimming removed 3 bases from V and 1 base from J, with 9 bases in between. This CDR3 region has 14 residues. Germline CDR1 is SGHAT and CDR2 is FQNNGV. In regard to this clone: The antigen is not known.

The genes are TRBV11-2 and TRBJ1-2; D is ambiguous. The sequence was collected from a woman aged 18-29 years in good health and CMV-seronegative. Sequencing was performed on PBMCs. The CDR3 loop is CASSFGSGNYGYTF. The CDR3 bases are TGTGCCAGCAGCTTTGGCAGTGGTAACTATGGCTACACCTTC.